The sequence of this TCR beta chain was determined in a study of early T cells in non-severe SARS-CoV-2 infection (dated by TCRdb to 2020 to 2022). Background on the whole study: Because TCR sequencing was done on bulk RNA from unsorted whole blood, the alpha and beta chains could not be paired. The paper as a whole reports these results and caveats: VDJdb matching was skewed toward anti-spike CD8 responses and likely underestimated virus-specific expansions, missing private and CD4 specificities.

The library relied on 5' RACE. These reads were obtained on a NextSeq 500. To correct for sequencing error and PCR bias, the TCR library protocol tagged individual cDNA molecules with unique molecular identifiers. Sequencing covered both TCR alpha and beta chains, and within each sample the abundances of alpha and beta sequences were tightly co-correlated. Processing in the source paper ran as follows. Decombinator V4 was used to annotate the V gene, J gene and CDR3 of the TCR sequences. TCRs were defined as expanded if a significant change between any two time points was detected under a Poisson model with p below 0.0001. TCR abundances were normalised to the total number of TCRs sequenced per sample and were expressed as counts per million. MAIT TCRs were defined by TRAV1-2 paired with TRAJ12, TRAJ20 or TRAJ33, and iNKT TCRs by TRAV10 paired with TRAJ18. A search of VDJdb, accessed on 1 November 2021, was run for TCRs annotated to CMV, EBV and SARS-CoV-2, with TCRs annotated for multiple antigens excluded. TCRdb cleaned the public reads at Q25 with fastp, built clones with MiXCR and kept in-frame beta chains. A single entry per CDR3 protein holds the most common genes and DNA from its merged rows. Clone size and V and J calls follow TCRdb, not the original study. For this sample there are 95,000 to 110,000 distinct CDR3 sequences; around 10% appear just once. The top ten hold more than 6.5% of the sample.

CDR1 and CDR2, per the germline V gene (reference sequence), are DFQATT and SNEGSKA. There are 12 amino acids in the CDR3, from cysteine to phenylalanine inclusive. Solely the CDR3 DNA is kept, with 36 bases framed from the first base. The germline ends are 14 bases apart after V is trimmed by 5 bases and J by 6 bases. Points on this clonotype: This clone's antigen is unknown. No clone much larger than this one lies a single base away; base qualities are absent.

A case-control design nested within a healthcare worker cohort in London, UK, was used, with weekly nasopharyngeal swab PCR tests and blood sampling performed. Healthcare workers were recruited during the week of the UK lockdown, between 23 and 31 March 2020, and followed weekly for up to roughly 15 weeks. The sequence joins TRBV20-1 to TRBJ2-7; the D gene is possibly TRBD2, with 6 bases matching. Input material: whole blood. The sequence derives from an adult who was a healthcare worker with PCR-confirmed SARS-CoV-2 infection or an uninfected control (not recorded which). The CDR3 region reads CSAHGGSSEQYF. The bases read TGCAGTGCTCACGGGGGATCAAGCGAGCAGTACTTC.